This T cell receptor beta chain was found in a study of blood T cell repertoires in COVID-19. On the study more broadly: Sources were T cells, B-cell-depleted T cells, or PBMCs; the material itself was cDNA or gDNA.

Authors' processing steps: The assay estimated nucleated cells by amplifying reference gene primers. Measured with immunoSEQ multiplex PCR; TCRdb has only the in-frame clones, and not every one. V and J calls and clone size are given by that table; D and trimming were obtained from the DNA. This table has some 320,000 clones, 85% appearing once. The CDR3 loop spans 15 amino acids. The V gene's germline CDR1 is MGHRA and CDR2 YSYEKL. V lost 1 base, J lost 1 base, and 8 bases lay in between. Participant reports of clinical history set cohort assignment. Participants in the exposed group had met a COVID-19 case in the 2 weeks before joining the study.

Sequenced material: PBMCs or T cells enriched from blood (not recorded which). This chain links TRBV4-1 with TRBJ1-5; no firm D call. The source is a woman aged 30 to 39 who had been exposed to COVID-19. DNA for the CDR3: TGCGCCAGCAGCCAAGCAGGCTACAGCAATCAGCCCCAGCATTTT. Its protein is CASSQAGYSNQPQHF.